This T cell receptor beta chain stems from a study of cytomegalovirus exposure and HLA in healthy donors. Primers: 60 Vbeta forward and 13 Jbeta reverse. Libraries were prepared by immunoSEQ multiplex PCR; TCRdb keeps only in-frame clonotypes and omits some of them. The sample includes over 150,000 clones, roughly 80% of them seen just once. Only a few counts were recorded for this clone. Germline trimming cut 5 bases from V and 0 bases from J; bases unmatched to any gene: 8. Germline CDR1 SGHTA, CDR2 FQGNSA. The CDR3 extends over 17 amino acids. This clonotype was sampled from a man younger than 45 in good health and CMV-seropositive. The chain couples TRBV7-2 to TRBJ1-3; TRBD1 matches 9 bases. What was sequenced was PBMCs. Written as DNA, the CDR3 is TGTGCCAGCAGCGGGGGACAGGGACTACTCTCTGGAAACACCATATATTTT. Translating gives CASSGGQGLLSGNTIYF.